This passage covers 15 T cell receptor beta chains from one sample sequenced in a study of T cell responses to AZD1222 COVID-19 vaccine. This table comes from immunoSEQ multiplex PCR, and its TCRdb copy is limited to in-frame clones, with some not included. The sample has about 100,000 clones, around nine tenths seen once. Sequencing used peripheral blood, obtained on day 0 of AZD1222 vaccination. These receptors came from an adult in good health.

The chain is built from TRBV5-1 and TRBJ2-3; 8 bases map to TRBD2. V lost 5 bases to trimming and J lost 4 bases; unmatched junction nucleotides: 12. The germline CDR1 and CDR2 sequences are SGHRS and YFSETQ. This CDR3 region has 16 residues. CDR3 region: CASSSSGSHGADTQYF. CDR3 bases: TGCGCCAGCAGTTCGAGCGGGAGCCATGGGGCAGATACGCAGTATTTT.

The chain employs TRBV6-1 and TRBJ1-4; TRBD1 aligns across 8 bases. The CDR3 sequence is 15 residues long. CDR1 MNHNS and CDR2 SASEGT come from the germline V gene. V shed 3 bases, J shed 8 bases, and the junction held 8 bases outside the gene matches. DNA of the CDR3: TGTGCCAGCAGTGAGGTTCAGGGGGCGCAGGAAAAACTGTTTTTT. This encodes CASSEVQGAQEKLFF.

V gene TRBV2 combines with J gene TRBJ1-6, with a weak D call TRBD1 (6 bases). This CDR3 has 18 residues. V lost 3 bases to trimming and J lost 4 bases, with 19 bases between them. Per the germline V gene, CDR1 is SNHLY and CDR2 is FYNNEI. Here the CDR3 reads CASSDLGQGRLYNSPLHF. The DNA of the CDR3 is TGTGCCAGCAGTGATCTCGGGCAGGGGAGACTTTATAATTCACCCCTCCACTTT.

The CDR3 is CASSPRDRGLRGDSYEQYF. CDR3 DNA: TGTGCCAGCAGCCCCCGGGACAGGGGTTTGAGAGGTGACTCCTACGAGCAGTACTTC. V usage is TRBV7-9 and J usage is TRBJ2-7, with 10 bases fitting TRBD1. The CDR3 is 19 residues long. V shed 5 bases, J shed 0 bases, and the junction held 16 bases outside the gene matches. CDR1 and CDR2 from the germline V gene are SEHNR and FQNEAQ (reference sequence). The full variable domain, completed using reference TRBV7-9 and TRBJ2-7, is DTGVSQNPRHKITKRGQNVTFRCDPISEHNRLYWYRQTLGQGPEFLTYFQNEAQLEKSRLLSDRFSAERPKGSFSTLEIQRTEQGDSAMYLCASSPRDRGLRGDSYEQYFGPGTRLTVT.

The chain recombines TRBV5-3 with TRBJ1-5; D is unresolved. TRBV5-3 qualifies as an ORF whose function is uncertain. The CDR3 is made up of 15 amino acids. With 3 bases removed from V and 2 bases from J, the gap between germline ends came to 12 bases. The CDR3 loop is CARSSGSECNQPQHF. CDR3 coding DNA: TGTGCCAGAAGCTCGGGTTCGGAGTGCAATCAGCCCCAGCATTTT.

This sequence joins TRBV27 and TRBJ1-2; no clear D. V lost 9 bases and J lost 0, with 8 bases in between. Germline loops: CDR1 MNHEY, CDR2 SMNVEV (reference sequence). The CDR3 loop spans 12 amino acids. CDR3 coding DNA: TGTGCCAGTAGGACGTCTAACTATGGCTACACCTTC. As protein: CASRTSNYGYTF.

This chain connects TRBV2 to TRBJ1-6, with D perhaps matching TRBD1 (6 bases). The CDR3 has 14 amino acids. V lost 6 bases and J lost 7, with 13 bases in between. Germline lookup yields CDR1 SNHLY and CDR2 FYNNEI. This CDR3 is CASSQQGGNSPLHF. For the CDR3, the DNA is TGTGCCAGCAGCCAACAGGGAGGAAATTCACCCCTCCACTTT. The whole variable domain, remainder taken from reference TRBV2 and TRBJ1-6, is EPEVTQTPSHQVTQMGQEVILRCVPISNHLYFYWYRQILGQKVEFLVSFYNNEISEKSEIFDDQFSVERPDGSNFTLKIRSTKLEDSAMYFCASSQQGGNSPLHFGNGTRLTVT.

This clone was recorded once. This chain joins TRBV10-3 and TRBJ2-5; 14 bases fit TRBD2. The ends lost 2 bases at V and 5 bases at J; junction bases unmatched: 4. Germline lookup yields CDR1 ENHRY and CDR2 SYGVKD. There are 16 residues in the CDR3. The DNA of the CDR3 is TGTGCCATCAGTGAGGGGACTAGCGGGAGTTACGAGACCCAGTACTTC. This gives the protein CAISEGTSGSYETQYF.

Notes on this clone: One end of the junction does not line up with germline, which may come from a read error. The chain joins TRBV7-7 to TRBJ2-1; the match to TRBD2 covers 15 bases. CDR1 SSHAT and CDR2 FNYEAQ come from the germline V gene (reference sequence). The CDR3 is 18 residues long. The CDR3 nucleotides read TGTGCTAGCAGCTTAAGGACTAGCGGGAGGGCCACCTACAATGAGCAGTTCTTC. Translation gives CASSLRTSGRATYNEQFF.

V and J are TRBV5-6 and TRBJ2-7; 14 bases are a match to TRBD2. The CDR3 runs to 15 residues. V shed 8 bases, J shed 0 bases, and the junction held 4 bases outside the gene matches. Germline CDR1 and CDR2: SGHDT and YYEEEE. CDR3 sequence (DNA): TGTGCCAGGGGACTAGCGGGAGTTCTCTCCTACGAGCAGTACTTC. Its translation is CARGLAGVLSYEQYF.

Turning to this clone: Other nucleotide sequences in the sample specify the same CDR3. This rearrangement joins TRBV4-1 to TRBJ1-4; D is unclear. The germline CDR1 and CDR2 sequences are MGHRA and YSYEKL. The V and J ends lost 5 bases and 0 bases respectively, with 13 bases between them. The CDR3 is 16 amino acids. In DNA form, the CDR3 reads TGCGCCAGCAGCATCCACCCGGGAGCAACTAATGAAAAACTGTTTTTT. Encoded protein: CASSIHPGATNEKLFF.

The CDR3 sequence is CASSSGSYSGANVLTF. CDR3 sequence (DNA): TGTGCCAGCAGCTCTGGGTCGTACTCTGGGGCCAACGTCCTGACTTTC. This sequence joins TRBV5-6 and TRBJ2-6, with D hard to call. V was shortened by 3 bases and J by 0 bases, with 10 bases between the two germline ends. Per the germline V gene, CDR1 is SGHDT and CDR2 is YYEEEE. CDR3 length: 16 amino acids.

The chain joins TRBV5-1 to TRBJ1-1; TRBD1 is a possible D gene (5 bases). The CDR3 covers 13 residues. V shed 6 bases and J shed 5 bases, with 14 bases lying between them. CDR1 is SGHRS and CDR2 is YFSETQ in the germline V gene. As DNA, the CDR3 is TGCGCCAGCAATTTCGGGGACGAGACTGAAGCTTTCTTT. This codes for CASNFGDETEAFF.

J is TRBJ1-2 and V is TRBV6-5; possible D gene TRBD1, 6 bases. The CDR3 extends over 14 amino acids. Per the germline V gene, CDR1 is MNHEY and CDR2 is SVGAGI. Trimming cost V 0 bases and J 4 bases, with 9 bases left between them. For the CDR3, the DNA is TGTGCCAGCAGTTACTCGGGGGGCGGCTATGGCTACACCTTC. This encodes CASSYSGGGYGYTF.

This chain uses TRBV28 with TRBJ2-7; no clear D. V was cut by 3 bases and J by 1 base, with 7 bases left in between. The length of the CDR3 is 13 residues. Germline CDR1 and CDR2: MDHEN and SYDVKM. In DNA form, the CDR3 reads TGTGCCAGCAGTTTCACAAATTCCTACGAGCAGTACTTC. This encodes CASSFTNSYEQYF.